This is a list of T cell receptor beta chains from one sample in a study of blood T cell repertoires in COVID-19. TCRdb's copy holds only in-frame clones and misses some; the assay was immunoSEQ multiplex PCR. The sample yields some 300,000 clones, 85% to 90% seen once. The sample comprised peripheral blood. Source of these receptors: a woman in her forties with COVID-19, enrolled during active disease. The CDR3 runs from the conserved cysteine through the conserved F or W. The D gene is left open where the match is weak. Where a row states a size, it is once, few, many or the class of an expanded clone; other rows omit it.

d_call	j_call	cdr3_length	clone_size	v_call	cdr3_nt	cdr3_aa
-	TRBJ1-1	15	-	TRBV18	TGTGCCAGCTCACCACCGATGAGAATAAACACTGAAGCTTTCTTT	CASSPPMRINTEAFF
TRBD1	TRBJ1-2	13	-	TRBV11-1	TGTGCCAGCAGCCGGGACAGGGACTATGGCTACACCTTC	CASSRDRDYGYTF
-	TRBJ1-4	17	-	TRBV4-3	TGCGCCAGCAGCCAATCTGTTCATCAGATAACTAATGAAAAACTGTTTTTT	CASSQSVHQITNEKLFF
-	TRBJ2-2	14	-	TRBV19	TGTGCCAGTAGTATCCAACAATCTCCCGGGGAGCTGTTTTTT	CASSIQQSPGELFF
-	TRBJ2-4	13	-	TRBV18	TGTGCCAGCTCACCCCCGGCCAAAAACATTCAGTACTTC	CASSPPAKNIQYF
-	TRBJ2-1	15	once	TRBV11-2	TGTGCCAGCACCAGCGGGACATCGATGGACAATGAGCAGTTCTTC	CASTSGTSMDNEQFF
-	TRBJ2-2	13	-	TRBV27	TGTGCCAGCAGTTATGAGAAATCTGGGGAGCTGTTTTTT	CASSYEKSGELFF
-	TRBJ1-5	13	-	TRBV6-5	TGTGCCAGCAGTTACCTTGGAGAACAGCCCCAGCATTTT	CASSYLGEQPQHF
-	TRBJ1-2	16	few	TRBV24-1	TGTGCCACCAGTGATTTCAGGCCACCGACCACCTATGGCTACACCTTC	CATSDFRPPTTYGYTF
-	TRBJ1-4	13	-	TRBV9	TGTGCCAGCAGCCAAGCGGGTTCAGAAAAACTGTTTTTT	CASSQAGSEKLFF
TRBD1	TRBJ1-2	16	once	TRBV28	TGTGCCAGCAGTTTATTTGGACAGGGGGCGAATGATGGCTACACCTTC	CASSLFGQGANDGYTF
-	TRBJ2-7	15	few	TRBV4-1	TGCGCCAGCAGCCAAGAAGAAACAGTTACCTACGAGCAGTACTTC	CASSQEETVTYEQYF
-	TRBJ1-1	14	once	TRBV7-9	TGTGCCAGCAGCTTAGTAGGAGGATCGACTGAAGCTTTCTTT	CASSLVGGSTEAFF
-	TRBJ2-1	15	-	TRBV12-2	TGTGCAAGTCGCTCCCTGGGGAGCTGCTACAATGAGCAGTTCTTC	CASRSLGSCYNEQFF
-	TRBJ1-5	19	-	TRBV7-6	TGTGCCAGCAGCTCGATGATGGGGAGGGGGTGGTATAGCAATCAGCCCCAGCATTTT	CASSSMMGRGWYSNQPQHF
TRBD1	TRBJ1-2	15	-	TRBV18	TGTGCCAGCTCACCGCGGACAGGTGAGAGCTATGGCTACACCTTC	CASSPRTGESYGYTF
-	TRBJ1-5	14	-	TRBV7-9	TGTGCCAGCAGCTTCGGGCAGGGAACTCAGCCCCAGCATTTT	CASSFGQGTQPQHF
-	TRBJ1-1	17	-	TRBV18	TGTGCCAGCTCACCACGGGGGGGGTCGGCGGGAGGCACTGAAGCTTTCTTT	CASSPRGGSAGGTEAFF
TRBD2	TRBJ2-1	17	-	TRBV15	TGTGCCACCAGCAGAGCTGACCTAGCGGGAGCGTTGAATGAGCAGTTCTTC	CATSRADLAGALNEQFF
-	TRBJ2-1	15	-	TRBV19	TGTGCCAGTACCCTAAGGGGTGGCTCCTACAATGAGCAGTTCTTC	CASTLRGGSYNEQFF
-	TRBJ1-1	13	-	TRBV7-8	TGTGCCAGCAGCTTAATCTTGGAGGCTGAAGCTTTCTTT	CASSLILEAEAFF
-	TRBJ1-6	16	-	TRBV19	TGTGCCAGTAGTATAGTGCAGGGGAATGCCAATTCACCCCTCCACTTT	CASSIVQGNANSPLHF
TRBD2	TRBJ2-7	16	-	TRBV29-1	TGCAGCGTTAAACGCCTAGCGGGAGCGTCAGGCTACGAGCAGTACTTC	CSVKRLAGASGYEQYF
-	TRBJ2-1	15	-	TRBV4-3	TGCGCCAGCAGCCGCCTCGGGTCCCAGGGGAATGAGCAGTTCTTC	CASSRLGSQGNEQFF
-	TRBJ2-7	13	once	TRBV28	TGTGCCAGCAGCTCGACTCCAACCTACGAGCAGTACTTC	CASSSTPTYEQYF
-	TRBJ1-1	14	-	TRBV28	TGTGCCAGCACCCTACAGGGAGGGGGCACTGAAGCTTTCTTT	CASTLQGGGTEAFF
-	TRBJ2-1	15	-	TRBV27	TGTGCCAGCAGTAACAGGGAGCTGGGTCGGAATGAGCAGTTCTTC	CASSNRELGRNEQFF